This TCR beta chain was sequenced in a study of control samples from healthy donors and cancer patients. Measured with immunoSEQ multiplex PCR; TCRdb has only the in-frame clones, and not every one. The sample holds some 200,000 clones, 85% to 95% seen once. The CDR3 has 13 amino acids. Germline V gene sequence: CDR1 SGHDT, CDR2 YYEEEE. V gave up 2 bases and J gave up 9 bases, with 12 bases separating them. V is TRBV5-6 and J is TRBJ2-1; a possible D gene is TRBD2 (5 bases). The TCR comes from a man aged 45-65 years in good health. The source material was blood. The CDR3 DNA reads TGTGCCAGCAGCTTTACTAGGTTAATTGAGCAGTTCTTC. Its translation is CASSFTRLIEQFF.